Below are 14 T cell receptor beta chains sequenced from a single sample in a study of T cell repertoires in aging, cancer and after chemotherapy. Peripheral blood genomic DNA, not sorted cells or RNA, was the template. A mixed TRB-A/B primer pool amplified rearranged TRB by multiplex touch-down PCR. A single record per CDR3 protein comes from TCRdb applying MiXCR to the multiplex PCR reads. The repertoire holds 8,500 to 9,500 distinct CDR3 sequences, with more than 20% as singletons. Sequenced material: blood. The receptors here all came from a human donor with a blood cancer. The donor label of this sample is uncertain.

This clonotype appeared a few times. The chain carries TRBV12-3 or TRBV12-4 and TRBJ2-1; D gene unclear. V dropped 7 bases and J dropped 0 bases, with 7 bases sitting between them. There are 13 residues in the CDR3. CDR3 region: CASMQDSYNEQFF. CDR3 nucleotides: TGTGCCAGCATGCAGGACTCCTACAATGAGCAGTTCTTC.

This clonotype was seen more than once but under ten times. This rearrangement joins TRBV5-6 to TRBJ1-1; D is unclear. This CDR3 has 12 amino acids. CDR1 is SGHDT, CDR2 YYEEEE, per germline. V was cut by 4 bases and J by 4 bases, with 8 bases left in between. The CDR3 bases are TGTGCCAGCAGCCCGCGGTTCACTGAAGCTTTCTTT. This codes for CASSPRFTEAFF. The full variable domain, completed using reference TRBV5-6 and TRBJ1-1, is DAGVTQSPTHLIKTRGQQVTLRCSPKSGHDTVSWYQQALGQGPQFIFQYYEEEERQRGNFPDRFSGHQFPNYSSELNVNALLLGDSALYLCASSPRFTEAFFGQGTRLTVV.

This clonotype was detected a few times. The chain recombines TRBV7-2 with TRBJ1-3; 7 bases are shared with TRBD1. The CDR3 is 14 residues long. The germline CDR1 and CDR2 sequences are SGHTA and FQGNSA. J lost 6 bases, V lost 5 bases, and 7 bases had no gene match. The CDR3 nucleotides are TGTGCCAGCAGCACGGGACAGACTCCAAACACCATATATTTT. It encodes CASSTGQTPNTIYF.

This clonotype is judged medium-sized. The chain has TRBV5-4 and TRBJ2-7; 7 nucleotides align to TRBD1. The germline gives CDR1 SGHNT, CDR2 YYREEE (reference sequence). The CDR3 has 15 amino acids. With V trimmed by 5 bases and J by 6 bases, 14 bases remained unmatched. In nucleotides, the CDR3 is TGTGCCAGCAGACCTGGGACAGCTACTGCTATCGAGCAGTACTTC. It codes for CASRPGTATAIEQYF.

This clonotype is labeled medium-sized. The rearrangement links TRBV29-1 to TRBJ2-3; TRBD2 might be the D (6 bases). The CDR3 is 16 residues long. CDR1 and CDR2 from the germline V gene are SQVTM and ANQGSEA. The ends were cut back, 3 bases at V and 6 bases at J, with 22 bases in the middle. The CDR3 nucleotides are TGCAGCGTTGACGTAGTGGGACTGTCAGAGGCGGATACGCAGTATTTT. Protein: CSVDVVGLSEADTQYF.

Judged by abundance, this clonotype is medium-sized (0.01 to 0.1%). The chain employs TRBV12-3 or TRBV12-4 and TRBJ2-1; D is unclear. This CDR3 is built from 12 residues. Trimming took off 4 bases at V and 5 bases at J, with 6 bases between the two ends. Here the CDR3 reads CASSWTNNEQFF. Here the CDR3 DNA reads TGTGCCAGCAGTTGGACCAACAATGAGCAGTTCTTC.

The V call is TRBV4-1, the J call TRBJ2-7; D unresolved. CDR1 and CDR2 from the germline V gene are MGHRA and YSYEKL. The CDR3 extends over 15 amino acids. V lost 1 base and J 0 bases, leaving 10 bases between the germline ends. The CDR3 sequence: CASSQVISVSYEQYF. CDR3 in DNA: TGCGCCAGCAGCCAAGTCATATCCGTCTCCTACGAGCAGTACTTC.

In its sample, this clonotype ranks as medium-sized. This sequence joins TRBV29-1 and TRBJ1-2, with 10 bases that match TRBD1. Germline assignment: CDR1 SQVTM and CDR2 ANQGSEA. J lost 8 bases, V lost 7 bases, and 4 bases had no gene match. This CDR3 is built from 11 residues. The CDR3: CSDRTGGGYTF. The CDR3 DNA reads as TGCAGCGATCGGACAGGGGGAGGCTACACCTTC.

Within the sample, this clonotype is medium-sized (0.01 to 0.1%). The chain is built from TRBV18 and TRBJ2-5; TRBD2 might be the D (7 bases). The CDR3 is 13 amino acids. Per the germline V gene, CDR1 is KGHSH and CDR2 is LQKENI. Trimming removed 4 bases at V and 5 bases at J, with 11 bases between. The DNA for the CDR3 is TGTGCCAGCTCACGCAGGGGAGGGGAGACCCAGTACTTC. Amino acid sequence: CASSRRGGETQYF.

This clonotype has just a few counts. The chain carries TRBV15 and TRBJ2-5; maybe TRBD2 (6 bases). Germline loops: CDR1 LNHNV, CDR2 YYDKDF (reference sequence). This CDR3 is 15 amino acids long. Trimming removed 3 bases at V and 7 bases at J, with 18 bases between. CDR3 nucleotides: TGTGCCACCAGCAGGGGTACCGGGGCCGGGGGGACCCAGTACTTC. Translation gives CATSRGTGAGGTQYF.

This clonotype qualifies as medium-sized (0.01 to 0.1%). This sequence joins TRBV10-3 and TRBJ2-1, with D perhaps being TRBD1 or TRBD2 (5 bases each). Trimming shortened V by 6 bases and J by 5 bases, and 11 bases separated the two germline ends. CDR3 length: 13 amino acids. Germline V gene data show CDR1 as ENHRY and CDR2 as SYGVKD. The CDR3 region is CAISRDGDNEQFF. CDR3 in DNA: TGTGCCATCAGCCGGGACGGAGACAATGAGCAGTTCTTC.

The genes are TRBV28 and TRBJ2-7, with D perhaps matching TRBD1 (6 bases). This CDR3 comprises 14 residues. The germline V and J ends were trimmed by 8 bases and 1 base, with 15 bases remaining between them. Germline values: CDR1 MDHEN, CDR2 SYDVKM. CDR3 amino acids: CASFGGQISYEQYF. The CDR3 bases are TGTGCCAGCTTTGGCGGACAGATTTCCTACGAGCAGTACTTC.

The sample holds many counts of this clonotype. The genes are TRBV18 and TRBJ2-2; 7 nucleotides align to TRBD1. In germline, CDR1 is KGHSH, CDR2 LQKENI. V trimming: 3 bases; J trimming: 3 bases; junction bases outside the gene matches: 4. The CDR3 covers 15 residues. CDR3 sequence reads: CASSPRQGYTGELFF. CDR3 nucleotides: TGTGCCAGCTCACCCAGACAGGGATACACCGGGGAGCTGTTTTTT.

This clonotype appeared a single time. The chain employs TRBV30 and TRBJ2-2; 8 bases agree with TRBD1. V lost 5 bases, J lost 6 bases, and 8 bases stayed unmatched. CDR3 size: 14 residues. Germline V lookup: CDR1 GTSNPN, CDR2 SVGIG (reference sequence). The CDR3 is CAWGTAGGAGELFF. For the CDR3, the DNA is TGTGCCTGGGGGACGGCAGGGGGCGCCGGGGAGCTGTTTTTT.